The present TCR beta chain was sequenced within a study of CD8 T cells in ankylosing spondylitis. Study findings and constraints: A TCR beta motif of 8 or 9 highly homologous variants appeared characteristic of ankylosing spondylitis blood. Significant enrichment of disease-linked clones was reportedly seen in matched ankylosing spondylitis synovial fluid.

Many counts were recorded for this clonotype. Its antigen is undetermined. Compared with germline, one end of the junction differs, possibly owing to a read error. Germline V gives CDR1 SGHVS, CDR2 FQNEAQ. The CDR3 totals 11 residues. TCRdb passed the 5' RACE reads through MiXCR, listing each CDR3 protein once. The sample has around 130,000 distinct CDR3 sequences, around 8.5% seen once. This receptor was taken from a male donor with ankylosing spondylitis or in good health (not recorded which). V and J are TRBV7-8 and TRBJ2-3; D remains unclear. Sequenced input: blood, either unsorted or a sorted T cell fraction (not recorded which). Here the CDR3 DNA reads TGCGCCAGCAGCTTGGCAGATACGCAGTATTTT. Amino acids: CASSLADTQYF.